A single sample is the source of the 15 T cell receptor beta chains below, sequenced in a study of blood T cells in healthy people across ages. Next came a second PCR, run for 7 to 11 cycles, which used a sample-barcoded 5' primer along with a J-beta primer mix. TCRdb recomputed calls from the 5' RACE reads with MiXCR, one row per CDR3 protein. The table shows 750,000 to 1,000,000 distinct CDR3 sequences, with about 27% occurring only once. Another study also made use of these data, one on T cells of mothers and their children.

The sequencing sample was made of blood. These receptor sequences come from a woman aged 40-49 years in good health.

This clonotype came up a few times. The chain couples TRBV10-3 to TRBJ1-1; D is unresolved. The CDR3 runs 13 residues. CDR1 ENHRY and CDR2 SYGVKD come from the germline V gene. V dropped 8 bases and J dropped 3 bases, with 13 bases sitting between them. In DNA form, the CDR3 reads TGTGCCATCGTCGACGAGGCTTACACTGAAGCTTTCTTT. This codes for CAIVDEAYTEAFF.

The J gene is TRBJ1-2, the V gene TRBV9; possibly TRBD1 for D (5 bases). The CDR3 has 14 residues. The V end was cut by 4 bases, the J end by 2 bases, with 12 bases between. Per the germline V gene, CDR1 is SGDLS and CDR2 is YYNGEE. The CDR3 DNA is TGTGCCAGCAGCCCCCGCCGGGGGAACTATGGCTACACCTTC. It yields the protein CASSPRRGNYGYTF. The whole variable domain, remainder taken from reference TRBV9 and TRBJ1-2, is DSGVTQTPKHLITATGQRVTLRCSPRSGDLSVYWYQQSLDQGLQFLIQYYNGEERAKGNILERFSAQQFPDLHSELNLSSLELGDSALYFCASSPRRGNYGYTFGSGTRLTVV.

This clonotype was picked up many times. CDR3 protein: CASSIGGASNYEQYF. The CDR3 region has the DNA TGTGCCAGCAGCATTGGGGGGGCCTCTAACTACGAGCAGTACTTC. The rearrangement uses TRBV28 and TRBJ2-7; D is possibly TRBD2 (7 bases). CDR3 length equals 15 residues. V lost 6 bases, J lost 3 bases, and 18 bases lay in between. Per germline, CDR1 MDHEN and CDR2 SYDVKM.

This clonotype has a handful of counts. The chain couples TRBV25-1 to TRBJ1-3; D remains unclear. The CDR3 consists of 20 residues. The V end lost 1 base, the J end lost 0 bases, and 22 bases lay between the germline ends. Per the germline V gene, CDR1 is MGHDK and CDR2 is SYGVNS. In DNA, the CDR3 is TGTGCCAGCAGTGAATTGAGGGAGGTCGGGAGGAGTTCCTCTGGAAACACCATATATTTT. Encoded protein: CASSELREVGRSSSGNTIYF. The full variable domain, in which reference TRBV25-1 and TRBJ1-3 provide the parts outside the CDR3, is EADIYQTPRYLVIGTGKKITLECSQTMGHDKMYWYQQDPGMELHLIHYSYGVNSTEKGDLSSESTVSRIRTEHFPLTLESARPSHTSQYLCASSELREVGRSSSGNTIYFGEGSWLTVV.

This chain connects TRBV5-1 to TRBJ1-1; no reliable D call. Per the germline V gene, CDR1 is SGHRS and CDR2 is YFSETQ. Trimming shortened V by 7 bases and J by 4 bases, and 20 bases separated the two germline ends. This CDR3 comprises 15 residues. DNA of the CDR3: TGCGCCAGCTGCCAAGAAAAGTACACCTTCACTGAAGCTTTCTTT. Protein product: CASCQEKYTFTEAFF.

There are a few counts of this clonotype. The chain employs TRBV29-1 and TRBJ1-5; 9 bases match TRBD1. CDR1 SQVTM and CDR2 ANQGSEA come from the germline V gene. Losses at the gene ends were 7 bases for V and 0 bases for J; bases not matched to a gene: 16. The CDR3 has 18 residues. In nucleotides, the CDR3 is TGCAGCGCCCTAACTGGGGCGACAGGGGGTTATAGCAATCAGCCCCAGCATTTT. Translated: CSALTGATGGYSNQPQHF.

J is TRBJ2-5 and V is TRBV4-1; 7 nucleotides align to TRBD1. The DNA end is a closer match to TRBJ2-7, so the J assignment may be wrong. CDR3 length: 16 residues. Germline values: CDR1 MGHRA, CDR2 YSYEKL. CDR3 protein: CASSQVSKGAINEQYF. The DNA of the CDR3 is TGCGCCAGCAGCCAAGTATCGAAGGGGGCGATAAACGAGCAGTACTTC.

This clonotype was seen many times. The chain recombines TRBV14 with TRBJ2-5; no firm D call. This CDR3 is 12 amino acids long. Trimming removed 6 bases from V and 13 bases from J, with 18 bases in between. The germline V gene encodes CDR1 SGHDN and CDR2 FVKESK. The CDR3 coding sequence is TGTGCCAGCAGTCCCTCAGCATCGTCCCGGTACTTC. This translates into CASSPSASSRYF.

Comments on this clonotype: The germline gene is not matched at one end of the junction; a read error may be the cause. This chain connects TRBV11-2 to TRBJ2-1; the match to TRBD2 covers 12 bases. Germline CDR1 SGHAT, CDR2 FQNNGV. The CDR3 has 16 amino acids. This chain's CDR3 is CASSLGLAGGLNKQFF. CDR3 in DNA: TGTGCCAGCAGCTTAGGTCTAGCGGGGGGGCTCAATAAGCAGTTCTTC.

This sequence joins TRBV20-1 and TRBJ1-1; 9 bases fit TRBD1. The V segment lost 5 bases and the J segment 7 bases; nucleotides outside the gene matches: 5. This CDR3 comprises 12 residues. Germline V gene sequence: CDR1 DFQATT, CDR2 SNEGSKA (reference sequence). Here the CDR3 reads CSAEQGAREAFF. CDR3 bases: TGCAGTGCTGAACAGGGGGCCCGTGAAGCTTTCTTT.

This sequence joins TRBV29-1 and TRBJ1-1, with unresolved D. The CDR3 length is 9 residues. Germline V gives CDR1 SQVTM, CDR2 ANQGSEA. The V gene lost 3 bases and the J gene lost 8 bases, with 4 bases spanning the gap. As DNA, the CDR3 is TGCAGCGTTGAGGAAGAAGCTTTCTTT. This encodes CSVEEEAFF. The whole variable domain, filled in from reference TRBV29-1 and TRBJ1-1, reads SAVISQKPSRDICQRGTSLTIQCQVDSQVTMMFWYRQQPGQSLTLIATANQGSEATYESGFVIDKFPISRPNLTFSTLTVSNMSPEDSSIYLCSVEEEAFFGQGTRLTVV.

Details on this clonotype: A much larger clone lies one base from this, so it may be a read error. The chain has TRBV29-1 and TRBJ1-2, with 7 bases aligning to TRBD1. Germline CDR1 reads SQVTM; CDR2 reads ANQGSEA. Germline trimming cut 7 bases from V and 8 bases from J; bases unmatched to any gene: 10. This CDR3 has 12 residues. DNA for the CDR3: TGCAGCGGCATGATTCTCAGGGGGGGCTACACCTTC. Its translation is CSGMILRGGYTF.

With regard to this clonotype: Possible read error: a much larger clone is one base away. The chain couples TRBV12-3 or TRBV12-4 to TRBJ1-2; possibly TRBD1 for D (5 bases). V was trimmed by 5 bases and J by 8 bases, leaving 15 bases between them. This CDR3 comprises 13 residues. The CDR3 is CASSPAGCRGYTF. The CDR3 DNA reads TGTGCCAGCAGTCCCGCAGGGTGTCGGGGCTACACCTTC.

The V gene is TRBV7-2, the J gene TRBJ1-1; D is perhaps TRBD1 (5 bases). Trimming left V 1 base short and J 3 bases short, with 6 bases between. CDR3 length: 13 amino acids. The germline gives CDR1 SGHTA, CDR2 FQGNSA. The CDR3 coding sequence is TGTGCCAGCAGCTTAGTCAGGGACACTGAAGCTTTCTTT. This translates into CASSLVRDTEAFF.

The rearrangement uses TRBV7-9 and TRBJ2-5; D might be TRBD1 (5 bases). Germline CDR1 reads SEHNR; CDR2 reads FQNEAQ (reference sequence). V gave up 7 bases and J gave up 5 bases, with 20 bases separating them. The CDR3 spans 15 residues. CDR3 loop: CASTKQGFFRETQYF. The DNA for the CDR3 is TGTGCCAGCACCAAGCAGGGATTTTTTAGGGAGACCCAGTACTTC. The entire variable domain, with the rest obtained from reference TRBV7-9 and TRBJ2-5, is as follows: DTGVSQNPRHKITKRGQNVTFRCDPISEHNRLYWYRQTLGQGPEFLTYFQNEAQLEKSRLLSDRFSAERPKGSFSTLEIQRTEQGDSAMYLCASTKQGFFRETQYFGPGTRLLVL.